These 13 T cell receptor beta chains were sequenced from one sample in a study of cytomegalovirus exposure and HLA in healthy donors. PCR used 60 Vbeta primers and 13 Jbeta primers. Sequenced by immunoSEQ multiplex PCR; TCRdb stores in-frame clones only, minus some. In all, the sample yields about 200,000 clones. Sequencing was done on a sample of PBMCs. The receptors shown here come from a man aged 30 to 45 in good health and CMV-seronegative.

The V and J genes are TRBV4-2 and TRBJ2-5; D gene uncertain. The CDR3 loop spans 14 amino acids. The V gene's germline CDR1 is LGHNA and CDR2 YNFKEQ. Deletions cut 0 bases from V and 5 bases from J, with 10 bases between. The CDR3 coding sequence is TGTGCCAGCAGCCAAGATGCCACCAGGGAGACCCAGTACTTC. Translating it yields CASSQDATRETQYF.

The chain employs TRBV7-7 and TRBJ2-3; 9 positions agree with TRBD1. The ends lost 5 bases at V and 3 bases at J; junction bases unmatched: 6. Germline V gene sequence: CDR1 SSHAT, CDR2 FNYEAQ (reference sequence). The length of the CDR3 is 15 residues. The DNA of the CDR3 is TGTGCCAGCAGCGCCGGGACAGGGAAGACAGATACGCAGTATTTT. Its protein product is CASSAGTGKTDTQYF.

The chain links TRBV13 to TRBJ2-3, with 11 bases that match TRBD2. From germline, CDR1 is PRHDT and CDR2 FYEKMQ (reference sequence). CDR3 size: 16 residues. With V trimmed by 5 bases and J by 2 bases, 6 bases remained unmatched. DNA of the CDR3: TGTGCCAGCAGCCTACTAGCGGGGGCGAACACAGATACGCAGTATTTT. This gives the protein CASSLLAGANTDTQYF.

V usage is TRBV7-8 and J usage is TRBJ2-1; 7 bases are shared with TRBD2. The germline CDR1 and CDR2 sequences are SGHVS and FQNEAQ. With V trimmed by 8 bases and J by 2 bases, 12 bases remained unmatched. The CDR3 consists of 16 residues. The CDR3 loop reads CASGPAGDGPYNEQFF. CDR3 bases: TGTGCCAGCGGCCCCGCGGGGGATGGACCCTACAATGAGCAGTTCTTC.

The V and J genes are TRBV7-9 and TRBJ2-7; TRBD2 agrees at 7 bases. This CDR3 is built from 17 residues. V lost 4 bases to trimming and J lost 2 bases; unmatched junction nucleotides: 14. Per the germline V gene, CDR1 is SEHNR and CDR2 is FQNEAQ (reference sequence). CDR3 region: CASSSREVGPPTYEQYF. The CDR3 nucleotides read TGTGCCAGCAGCTCCCGGGAGGTGGGGCCCCCGACCTACGAGCAGTACTTC.

This chain uses TRBV10-3 with TRBJ1-2; D gene uncertain. This CDR3 spans 15 amino acids. The germline CDR1 and CDR2 sequences are ENHRY and SYGVKD. Trimming left V 4 bases short and J 5 bases short, with 17 bases between. CDR3 residues: CAISVVFFRMYGYTF. As DNA, the CDR3 is TGTGCCATCAGTGTAGTCTTTTTCAGGATGTATGGCTACACCTTC.

The chain combines TRBV5-4 with TRBJ2-7; TRBD1 might be the D (5 bases). Trimming shortened V by 0 bases and J by 0 bases, and 10 bases separated the two germline ends. CDR3 length equals 15 residues. Per the germline V gene, CDR1 is SGHNT and CDR2 is YYREEE (reference sequence). CDR3 nucleotides: TGTGCCAGCAGCTTGGATCAGGGTCTCTCCTACGAGCAGTACTTC. Its protein product is CASSLDQGLSYEQYF.

The gene calls are TRBV11-2 and TRBJ2-3; TRBD2 agrees at 9 bases. V lost 6 bases, J lost 4 bases, and 8 bases stayed unmatched. Looked up from germline, CDR1 is SGHAT and CDR2 is FQNNGV. This CDR3 comprises 15 residues. For the CDR3, the DNA is TGTGCCAGCAGGGCGGCGGGGGGGCGGGCAGATACGCAGTATTTT. Protein: CASRAAGGRADTQYF.

V gene TRBV29-1 combines with J gene TRBJ1-5; tentatively, D is TRBD1 (5 bases). CDR1 is SQVTM, CDR2 ANQGSEA, per germline. CDR3 length: 13 amino acids. V was cut by 4 bases and J by 5 bases, with 12 bases left in between. CDR3 coding DNA: TGCAGCGTTGCGGGGGGATTTGATCAGCCCCAGCATTTT. Amino acid sequence: CSVAGGFDQPQHF.

The rearrangement links TRBV25-1 to TRBJ1-2, with D unclear. The V gene's germline CDR1 is MGHDK and CDR2 SYGVNS. The CDR3 is 15 amino acids. Trimming removed 3 bases at V and 5 bases at J, with 16 bases between. The CDR3 nucleotides are TGTGCCAGCAGTGATTCCCTCAGGATCAGATATGGCTACACCTTC. Its translation is CASSDSLRIRYGYTF.

This sequence joins TRBV10-1 and TRBJ2-1; 10 bases agree with TRBD2. Germline CDR1 is WNHNN and CDR2 is SYGVQD (reference sequence). With V trimmed by 4 bases and J by 3 bases, 6 bases remained unmatched. This CDR3 region has 16 residues. The CDR3 sequence: CASSAAAGGNYNEQFF. The CDR3 nucleotides read TGCGCCAGCAGTGCGGCAGCGGGAGGGAACTACAATGAGCAGTTCTTC.

V usage is TRBV6-5 and J usage is TRBJ1-2, with 8 bases identical to TRBD1. Losses at the gene ends were 3 bases for V and 0 bases for J; bases not matched to a gene: 6. The germline gives CDR1 MNHEY, CDR2 SVGAGI. The CDR3 contains 16 residues. The CDR3 DNA reads TGTGCCAGCAGTTATACACCGGGACAGGCTAACTATGGCTACACCTTC. As protein: CASSYTPGQANYGYTF.

The chain has TRBV10-3 and TRBJ2-3; 7 bases align to TRBD2. The CDR3 length is 16 residues. Trimming removed 4 bases from V and 1 base from J; junction bases left unmatched: 8. The germline V gene encodes CDR1 ENHRY and CDR2 SYGVKD. The CDR3 nucleotides are TGTGCCATCAGTGGGACCGGCGGGGGTGGCACAGATACGCAGTATTTT. It yields the protein CAISGTGGGGTDTQYF.